Following are 24 T cell receptor beta chains from one sample sequenced in a study of T cells in Graves' hyperthyroidism and ophthalmopathy. What was amplified from RNA transcripts were TCR beta CDR3 regions. The HTBI primer set was used in a first-round RT-PCR of the TCR CDR3. TCRdb processed the multiplex PCR reads anew with MiXCR; each CDR3 protein has one entry. This sample has over 700,000 distinct CDR3 sequences; 38% occur once, and the top ten carry around 10%. The specimen sequenced was blood. These receptors were obtained from a man between 18 and 35 years old with Graves' hyperthyroidism.

This clonotype was observed a handful of times. The rearrangement uses TRBV12-3 or TRBV12-4 and TRBJ2-7; no clear D. With 2 bases removed from V and 3 bases from J, the gap between germline ends came to 11 bases. This CDR3 is 14 amino acids long. CDR3 bases: TGTGCCAGCAGTTTATACAGCTTAAACTACGAGCAGTACTTC. Its translation is CASSLYSLNYEQYF.

This clonotype was recorded at least ten times. V is TRBV2 and J is TRBJ2-5; maybe TRBD2 (6 bases). Germline V gives CDR1 SNHLY, CDR2 FYNNEI. The CDR3 spans 12 residues. Trimming removed 4 bases at V and 3 bases at J, with 6 bases between. CDR3 region: CASSGEEETQYF. CDR3 in DNA: TGTGCCAGCAGTGGGGAGGAAGAGACCCAGTACTTC.

The chain combines TRBV29-1 with TRBJ1-2; tentatively, D is TRBD1 (5 bases). The V gene lost 6 bases and the J gene lost 6 bases, with 14 bases spanning the gap. CDR1 is SQVTM and CDR2 is ANQGSEA in the germline V gene. The CDR3 spans 12 residues. DNA of the CDR3: TGCAGCGTCTATCTGGGGGGTGATGGCTACACCTTC. Its translation is CSVYLGGDGYTF.

About this clonotype: One base away lies a much larger clone, so this may be a sequencing read error. This chain connects TRBV7-9 to TRBJ2-5; 9 bases are a match to TRBD1. Unmatched junction bases numbered 12, after V lost 4 bases and J lost 9 bases. Looked up from germline, CDR1 is SEHNR and CDR2 is FQNEAQ (reference sequence). There are 15 residues in the CDR3. This CDR3 is CASSSEQGAGEAQYF. The CDR3 coding sequence is TGTGCCAGCAGCTCAGAACAGGGGGCAGGGGAGGCCCAGTACTTC.

The sample holds many counts of this clonotype. J is TRBJ1-6 and V is TRBV2, with D maybe TRBD1 (5 bases). The germline gives CDR1 SNHLY, CDR2 FYNNEI. The CDR3 extends over 15 amino acids. V was pared by 3 bases and J by 7 bases, with 13 bases between. Here the CDR3 DNA reads TGTGCCAGCAGTGATTTCCAGGGTGTGAATTCACCCCTCCACTTT. Its protein is CASSDFQGVNSPLHF.

This clonotype was seen ten or more times. The DNA for the CDR3 is TGTGCCACCAGCAGAGGCGGGGGTTCGTGGGAGACCCAGTACTTC. Its protein is CATSRGGGSWETQYF. The genes are TRBV15 and TRBJ2-5, with 7 bases lining up with TRBD2. Trimming cost V 1 base and J 5 bases; bases outside gene matches: 7. The CDR3 runs 15 residues. Germline CDR1 is LNHNV and CDR2 is YYDKDF (reference sequence).

J is TRBJ2-3 and V is TRBV7-8, with a tentative D call TRBD2 (5 bases). The CDR3 length is 12 residues. Trimming cost V 6 bases and J 9 bases, with 13 bases left between them. Germline CDR1 SGHVS, CDR2 FQNEAQ. CDR3 DNA: TGTGCCAGCAGTCCCGCGGGTTGGACGCAGTATTTT. Protein sequence: CASSPAGWTQYF. Full variable domain (outside the CDR3, taken from reference TRBV7-8 and TRBJ2-3): GAGVSQSPRYKVAKRGQDVALRCDPISGHVSLFWYQQALGQGPEFLTYFQNEAQLDKSGLPSDRFFAERPEGSVSTLKIQRTQQEDSAVYLCASSPAGWTQYFGPGTRLTVL.

The table lists this clonotype with many counts. The rearrangement joins TRBV20-1 to TRBJ1-2; D is undetermined. Germline V gene data show CDR1 as DFQATT and CDR2 as SNEGSKA (reference sequence). The CDR3 covers 12 residues. Trimming left V 8 bases short and J 0 bases short, with 10 bases between. CDR3 region: CSTQTPNYGYTF. CDR3 DNA sequence: TGCAGTACTCAGACGCCTAACTATGGCTACACCTTC.

This clonotype occurred a few times. The chain links TRBV19 to TRBJ2-2, with 7 bases aligning to TRBD1. Germline V gene sequence: CDR1 LNHDA, CDR2 SQIVND (reference sequence). V lost 4 bases and J lost 3; bases outside the gene matches: 5. The CDR3 consists of 15 residues. CDR3 nucleotides: TGTGCCAGTAGTACCGGGACAGTTTACACCGGGGAGCTGTTTTTT. Amino acids: CASSTGTVYTGELFF.

Ten or more counts support this clonotype. V and J are TRBV2 and TRBJ1-6; possible D gene TRBD1, 5 bases. Germline CDR1 reads SNHLY; CDR2 reads FYNNEI. Trimming took 4 bases from V and 4 from J, leaving 14 bases between them. CDR3 length equals 16 residues. The CDR3: CASSVSTGPYNSPLHF. The CDR3 bases are TGTGCCAGCAGTGTATCAACAGGTCCTTATAATTCACCCCTCCACTTT.

This clonotype was found once. The rearrangement links TRBV2 to TRBJ1-2, with D unresolved. Germline V CDR1 and CDR2: SNHLY, FYNNEI. Trimming pared 6 bases from V and 1 base from J, leaving 12 bases between. The CDR3 loop spans 14 amino acids. The CDR3 spells CASSQEGDNYGYTF. DNA for the CDR3: TGTGCCAGCAGCCAAGAGGGTGATAACTATGGCTACACCTTC. Complete variable domain (other parts from reference TRBV2 and TRBJ1-2): EPEVTQTPSHQVTQMGQEVILRCVPISNHLYFYWYRQILGQKVEFLVSFYNNEISEKSEIFDDQFSVERPDGSNFTLKIRSTKLEDSAMYFCASSQEGDNYGYTFGSGTRLTVV.

This clonotype has ten or more counts. The CDR3 spells CASSQDRGDYGYTF. In nucleotides, the CDR3 is TGCGCCAGCAGCCAAGATCGGGGTGATTATGGCTACACCTTC. V and J are TRBV4-1 and TRBJ1-2; D gene uncertain. CDR1 and CDR2 from the germline V gene are MGHRA and YSYEKL. The V and J ends lost 0 bases and 5 bases respectively, with 10 bases between them. CDR3 length: 14 amino acids.

At least ten counts were recorded for this clonotype. The chain recombines TRBV29-1 with TRBJ2-7; D is unresolved. V shed 6 bases and J shed 7 bases, with 19 bases lying between them. Germline loops: CDR1 SQVTM, CDR2 ANQGSEA. CDR3 length: 13 amino acids. CDR3: CSVVTTALGEQYF. In DNA, the CDR3 is TGCAGCGTAGTGACGACGGCATTGGGGGAGCAGTACTTC.

This clonotype occurred once. The chain has TRBV7-9 and TRBJ1-4; TRBD1 matches 10 bases. V shed 6 bases and J 5 bases; nucleotides not matched to a gene: 9. The CDR3 has 16 residues. Per germline, CDR1 SEHNR and CDR2 FQNEAQ (reference sequence). The CDR3 coding sequence is TGTGCCAGCAGTCAGAGCCAGACAGGGGGCAATGAAAAACTGTTTTTT. Residues: CASSQSQTGGNEKLFF.

A remark on this clonotype: Relative to the germline gene, one junction end is altered; a read error may explain this. V gene TRBV10-2 combines with J gene TRBJ2-3; D ambiguous. The germline V gene has CDR1 WSHSY and CDR2 SAAADI. The CDR3 length is 14 residues. The CDR3: CAISDQVLTDTQYF. The DNA of the CDR3 is TGCGCCATCAGTGATCAAGTCCTCACAGATACGCAGTATTTT.

This clonotype came up many times. The chain employs TRBV7-9 and TRBJ2-7; 7 bases align to TRBD2. CDR1 is SEHNR, CDR2 FQNEAQ, per germline (reference sequence). The CDR3 runs to 14 residues. V was clipped by 5 bases and J by 7 bases; unmatched bases: 11. CDR3 in DNA: TGTGCCAGCAGCCCCCAGCGGGACTTCTCAGAGCAGTACTTC. Encoded protein: CASSPQRDFSEQYF.

This clonotype was seen a handful of times. The chain uses TRBV20-1 and TRBJ1-5, with 7 bases matching TRBD1. The CDR3 has 15 residues. In germline, CDR1 is DFQATT, CDR2 SNEGSKA (reference sequence). Germline trimming cut 0 bases from V and 6 bases from J; bases unmatched to any gene: 8. This CDR3 reads CSARDNDRESQPQHF. CDR3 nucleotide sequence: TGCAGTGCTAGAGATAACGACAGGGAGAGTCAGCCCCAGCATTTT.

This clonotype came up a few times. The CDR3: CAAAVSYEQYF. As DNA, the CDR3 is TGTGCCGCTGCTGTCTCCTACGAGCAGTACTTC. J is TRBJ2-7 and V is TRBV6-1; unclear D gene. This CDR3 region has 11 residues. V dropped 11 bases and J dropped 0 bases, with 8 bases sitting between them. CDR1 and CDR2 (germline): MNHNS, SASEGT.

The chain is built from TRBV7-2 and TRBJ2-3; 10 positions match TRBD1. In germline, CDR1 is SGHTA, CDR2 FQGNSA. V lost 7 bases and J lost 5; bases outside the gene matches: 9. CDR3 length: 15 residues. CDR3 DNA sequence: TGTGCCAGCAACTCCCGACAGGGGGCCGGAGATACGCAGTATTTT. Amino acids: CASNSRQGAGDTQYF. The variable domain in full, completed from reference TRBV7-2 and TRBJ2-3, reads GAGVSQSPSNKVTEKGKDVELRCDPISGHTALYWYRQSLGQGLEFLIYFQGNSAPDKSGLPSDRFSAERTGGSVSTLTIQRTQQEDSAVYLCASNSRQGAGDTQYFGPGTRLTVL.

The chain couples TRBV20-1 to TRBJ2-7, with 7 bases aligning to TRBD1. The CDR3 is 14 residues long. The germline gives CDR1 DFQATT, CDR2 SNEGSKA (reference sequence). The V segment lost 2 bases and the J segment 2 bases; nucleotides outside the gene matches: 6. DNA for the CDR3: TGCAGTGCTAGACGGGGACAGCGTGCCTACGAGCAGTACTTC. This gives the protein CSARRGQRAYEQYF.

Comment on this clonotype: One end of the junction does not line up with germline, which may come from a read error. This rearrangement joins TRBV12-3 or TRBV12-4 to TRBJ2-7; 10 bases match TRBD1. This CDR3 region has 15 residues. CDR3 sequence reads: CAGSERTGGGSEQYF. In DNA, the CDR3 is TGTGCCGGCAGCGAAAGGACAGGGGGAGGGAGCGAGCAGTACTTC.

For this clonotype: One junction end does not reproduce the germline sequence, and a read error may be involved. V is TRBV11-1 and J is TRBJ2-6; possibly TRBD1 or TRBD2 for D (5 bases each). In germline, CDR1 is SGHAT, CDR2 FQDESV (reference sequence). The CDR3 loop spans 15 amino acids. Written as DNA, the CDR3 is TGTGCCAGCAGCCAGGAGGACTCTGGGGCCAACGTCCCGACTTTC. It codes for CASSQEDSGANVPTF.

Ten or more counts support this clonotype. CDR3 sequence: CASSPPGQETQYF. Here the CDR3 DNA reads TGTGCCAGTAGTCCCCCGGGGCAAGAGACCCAGTACTTC. This chain joins TRBV7-2 and TRBJ2-5; tentative D call: TRBD2 (5 bases). V was clipped by 9 bases and J by 2 bases, with 13 bases between them. This CDR3 spans 13 amino acids. CDR1 is SGHTA, CDR2 FQGNSA, per germline.

This clonotype appeared a few times. The chain links TRBV7-2 to TRBJ2-7; 10 nucleotides line up with TRBD2. Trimming removed 2 bases from V and 3 bases from J; junction bases left unmatched: 4. The CDR3 contains 15 residues. CDR1 and CDR2 from the germline V gene are SGHTA and FQGNSA. CDR3 sequence reads: CASSLKRGGLYEQYF. As DNA, the CDR3 is TGTGCCAGCAGCTTAAAGCGGGGGGGCCTCTACGAGCAGTACTTC.